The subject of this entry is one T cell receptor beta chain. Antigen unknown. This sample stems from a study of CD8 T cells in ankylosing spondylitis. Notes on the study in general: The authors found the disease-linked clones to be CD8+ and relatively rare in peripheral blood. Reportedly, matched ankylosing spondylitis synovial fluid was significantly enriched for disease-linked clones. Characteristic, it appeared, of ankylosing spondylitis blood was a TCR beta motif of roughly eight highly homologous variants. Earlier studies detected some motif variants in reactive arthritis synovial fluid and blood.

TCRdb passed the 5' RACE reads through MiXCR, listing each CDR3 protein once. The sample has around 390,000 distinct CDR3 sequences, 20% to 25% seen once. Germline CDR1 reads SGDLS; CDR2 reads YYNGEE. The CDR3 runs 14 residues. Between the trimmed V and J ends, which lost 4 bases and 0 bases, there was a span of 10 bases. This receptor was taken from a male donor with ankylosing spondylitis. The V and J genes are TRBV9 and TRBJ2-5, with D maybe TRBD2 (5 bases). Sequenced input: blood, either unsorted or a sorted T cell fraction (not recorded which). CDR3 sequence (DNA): TGTGCCAGCAGCCCTTTCGGGGACCAAGAGACCCAGTACTTC. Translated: CASSPFGDQETQYF.